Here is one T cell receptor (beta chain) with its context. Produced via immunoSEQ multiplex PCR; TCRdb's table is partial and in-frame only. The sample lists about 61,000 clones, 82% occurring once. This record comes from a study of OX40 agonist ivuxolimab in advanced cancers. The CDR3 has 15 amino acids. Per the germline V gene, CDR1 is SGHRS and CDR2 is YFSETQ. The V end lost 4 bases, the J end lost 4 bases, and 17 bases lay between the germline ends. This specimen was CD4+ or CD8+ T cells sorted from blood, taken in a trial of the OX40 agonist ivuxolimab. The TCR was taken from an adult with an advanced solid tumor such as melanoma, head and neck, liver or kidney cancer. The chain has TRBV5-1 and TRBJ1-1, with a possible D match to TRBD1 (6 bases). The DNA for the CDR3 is TGCGCCAGCAGCCTGGACACCGTCAGGGGCACTGAAGCTTTCTTT. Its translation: CASSLDTVRGTEAFF.